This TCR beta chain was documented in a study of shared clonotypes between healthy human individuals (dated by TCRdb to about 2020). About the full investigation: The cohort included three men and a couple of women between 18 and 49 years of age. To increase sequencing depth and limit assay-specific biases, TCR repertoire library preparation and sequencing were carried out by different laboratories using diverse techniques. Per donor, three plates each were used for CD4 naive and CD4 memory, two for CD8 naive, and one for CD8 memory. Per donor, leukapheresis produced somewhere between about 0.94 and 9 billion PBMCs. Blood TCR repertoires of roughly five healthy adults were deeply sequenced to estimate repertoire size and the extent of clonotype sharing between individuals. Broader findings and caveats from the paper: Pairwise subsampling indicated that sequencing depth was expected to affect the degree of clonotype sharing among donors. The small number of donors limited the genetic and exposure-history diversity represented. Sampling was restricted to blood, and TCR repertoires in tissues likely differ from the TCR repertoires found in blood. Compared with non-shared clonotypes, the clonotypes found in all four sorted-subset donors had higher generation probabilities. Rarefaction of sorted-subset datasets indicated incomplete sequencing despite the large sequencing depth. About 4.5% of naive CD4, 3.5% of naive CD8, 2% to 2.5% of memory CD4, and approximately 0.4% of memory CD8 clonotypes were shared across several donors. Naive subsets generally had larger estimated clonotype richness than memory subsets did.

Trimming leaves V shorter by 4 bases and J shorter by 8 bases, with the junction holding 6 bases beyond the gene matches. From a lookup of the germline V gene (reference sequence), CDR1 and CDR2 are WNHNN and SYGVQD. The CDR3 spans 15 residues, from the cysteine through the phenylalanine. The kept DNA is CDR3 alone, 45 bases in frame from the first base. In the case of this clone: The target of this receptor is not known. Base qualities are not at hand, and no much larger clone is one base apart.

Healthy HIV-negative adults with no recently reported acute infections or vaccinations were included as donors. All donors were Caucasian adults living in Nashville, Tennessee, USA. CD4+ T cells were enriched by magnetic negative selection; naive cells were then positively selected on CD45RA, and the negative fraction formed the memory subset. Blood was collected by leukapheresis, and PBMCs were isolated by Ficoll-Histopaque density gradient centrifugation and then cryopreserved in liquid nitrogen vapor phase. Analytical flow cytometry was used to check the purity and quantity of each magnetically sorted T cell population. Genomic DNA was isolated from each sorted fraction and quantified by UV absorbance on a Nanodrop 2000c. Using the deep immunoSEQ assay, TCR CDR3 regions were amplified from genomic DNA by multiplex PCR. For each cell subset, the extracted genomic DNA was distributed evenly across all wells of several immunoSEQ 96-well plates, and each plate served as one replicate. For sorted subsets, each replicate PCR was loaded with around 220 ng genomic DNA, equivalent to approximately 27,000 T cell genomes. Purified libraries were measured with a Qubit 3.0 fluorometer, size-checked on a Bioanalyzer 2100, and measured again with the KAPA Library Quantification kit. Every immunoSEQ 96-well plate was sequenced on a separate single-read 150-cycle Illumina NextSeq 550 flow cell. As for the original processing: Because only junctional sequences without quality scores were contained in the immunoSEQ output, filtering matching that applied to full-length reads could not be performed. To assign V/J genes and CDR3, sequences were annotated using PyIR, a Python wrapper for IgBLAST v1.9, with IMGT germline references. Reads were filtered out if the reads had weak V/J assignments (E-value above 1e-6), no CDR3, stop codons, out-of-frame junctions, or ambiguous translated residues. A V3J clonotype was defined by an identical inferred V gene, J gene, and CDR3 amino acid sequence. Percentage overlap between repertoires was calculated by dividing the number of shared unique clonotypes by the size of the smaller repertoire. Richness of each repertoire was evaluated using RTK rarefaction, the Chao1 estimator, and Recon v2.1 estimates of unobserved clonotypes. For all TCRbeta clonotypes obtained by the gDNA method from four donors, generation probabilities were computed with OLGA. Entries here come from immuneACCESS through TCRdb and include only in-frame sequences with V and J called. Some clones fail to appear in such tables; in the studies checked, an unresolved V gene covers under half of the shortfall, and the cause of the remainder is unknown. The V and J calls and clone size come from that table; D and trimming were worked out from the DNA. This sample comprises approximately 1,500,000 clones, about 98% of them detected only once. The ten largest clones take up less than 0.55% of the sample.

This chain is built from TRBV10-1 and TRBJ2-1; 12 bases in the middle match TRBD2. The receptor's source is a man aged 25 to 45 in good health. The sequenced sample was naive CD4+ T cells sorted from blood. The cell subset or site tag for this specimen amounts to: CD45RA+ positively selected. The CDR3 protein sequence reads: CASSGLAGVNDEQFF. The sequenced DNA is TGCGCCAGCAGTGGACTAGCGGGAGTCAACGATGAGCAGTTCTTC.